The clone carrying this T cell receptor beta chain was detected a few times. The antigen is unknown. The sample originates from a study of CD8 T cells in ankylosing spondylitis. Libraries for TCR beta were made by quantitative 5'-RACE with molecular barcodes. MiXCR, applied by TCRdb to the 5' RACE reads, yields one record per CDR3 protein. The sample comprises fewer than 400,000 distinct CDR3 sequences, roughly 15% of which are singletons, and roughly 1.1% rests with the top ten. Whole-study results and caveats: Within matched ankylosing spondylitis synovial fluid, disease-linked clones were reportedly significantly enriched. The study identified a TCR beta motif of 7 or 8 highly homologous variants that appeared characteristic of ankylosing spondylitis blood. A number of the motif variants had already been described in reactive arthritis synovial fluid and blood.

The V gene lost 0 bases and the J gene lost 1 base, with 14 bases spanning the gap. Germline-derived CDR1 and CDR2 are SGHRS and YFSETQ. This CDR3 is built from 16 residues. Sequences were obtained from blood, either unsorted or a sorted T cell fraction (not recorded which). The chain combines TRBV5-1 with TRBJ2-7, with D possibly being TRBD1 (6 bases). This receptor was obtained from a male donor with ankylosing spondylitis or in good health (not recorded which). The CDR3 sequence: CASSLVAGDGSYEQYF. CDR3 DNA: TGCGCCAGCAGCTTGGTGGCAGGGGACGGGTCCTACGAGCAGTACTTC.